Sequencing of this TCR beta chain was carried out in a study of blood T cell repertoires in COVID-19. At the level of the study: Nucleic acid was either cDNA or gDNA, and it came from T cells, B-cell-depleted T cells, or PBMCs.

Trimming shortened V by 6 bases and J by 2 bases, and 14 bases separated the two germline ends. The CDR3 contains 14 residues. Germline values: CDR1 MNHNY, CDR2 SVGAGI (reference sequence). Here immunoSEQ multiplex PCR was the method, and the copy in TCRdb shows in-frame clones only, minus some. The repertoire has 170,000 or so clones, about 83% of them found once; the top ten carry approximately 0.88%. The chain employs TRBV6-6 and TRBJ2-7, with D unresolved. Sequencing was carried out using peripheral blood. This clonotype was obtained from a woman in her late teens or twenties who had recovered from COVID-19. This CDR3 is CASRPDTRAYEQYV. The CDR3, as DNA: TGTGCCAGCAGACCCGACACCCGAGCCTACGAGCAGTACGTC.